The clone carrying this T cell receptor (beta chain) was seen repeatedly, ten times or more. Its target is not known. The sample comes from a study of cytomegalovirus exposure and HLA in healthy donors. Study summary: The same platform as the approximately 700 first-cohort repertoires was used for the 120 validation repertoires, a later analysis reported. Study outcomes and limitations: TCR clusters originating in the first cohort tended to co-occur in the 100 to 150 validation repertoires, according to a later analysis. There were over 150 TCR beta chains listed as cytomegalovirus-associated. Rare TCR sequences predominated, though certain public TCRs were found in many donors.

Profiled with immunoSEQ multiplex PCR; TCRdb holds only in-frame clones, not every one. Altogether fewer than 250,000 clones are present, around four fifths being singletons, with the ten largest covering 11% to 15%. Trimming cost V 4 bases and J 2 bases, with 27 bases left between them. The germline gives CDR1 MDHEN, CDR2 SYDVKM. The CDR3 sequence is 19 residues long. J is TRBJ2-7 and V is TRBV28; D unclear. This receptor was obtained from a woman younger than 45 in good health and CMV-seropositive. Sequenced input: PBMCs. CDR3 sequence: CASSSDKRPTTPLTYEQYF. CDR3 nucleotide sequence: TGTGCCAGCAGTTCCGACAAACGCCCTACCACGCCACTGACCTACGAGCAGTACTTC. The full variable domain, in which reference TRBV28 and TRBJ2-7 provide the parts outside the CDR3, is DVKVTQSSRYLVKRTGEKVFLECVQDMDHENMFWYRQDPGLGLRLIYFSYDVKMKEKGDIPEGYSVSREKKERFSLILESASTNQTSMYLCASSSDKRPTTPLTYEQYFGPGTRLTVT.